This TCR beta chain was found in a study of T cells after yellow fever vaccination. Background on the study: Any fraction with a low cell number was prepared using SMART-Seq v4 Ultra Low Input.

TCRdb re-called the 5' RACE reads through MiXCR, storing one row per CDR3 protein. The sample lists nearly 550,000 distinct CDR3 sequences, over 15% occurring once. The CDR3 runs to 15 residues. Germline V gene data show CDR1 as SGHDT and CDR2 as YYEEEE. V was trimmed by 4 bases and J by 1 base, leaving 13 bases between them. The chain carries TRBV5-6 and TRBJ2-3; a possible D gene is TRBD2 (7 bases). This clonotype was sampled from a young man who received the YFV17D yellow fever vaccine. The sample consisted of PBMCs, taken 15 days after the yellow fever booster vaccination. CDR3 sequence: CASSGGGPGTDTQYF. CDR3 DNA: TGTGCCAGCAGCGGGGGGGGGCCGGGCACAGATACGCAGTATTTT.